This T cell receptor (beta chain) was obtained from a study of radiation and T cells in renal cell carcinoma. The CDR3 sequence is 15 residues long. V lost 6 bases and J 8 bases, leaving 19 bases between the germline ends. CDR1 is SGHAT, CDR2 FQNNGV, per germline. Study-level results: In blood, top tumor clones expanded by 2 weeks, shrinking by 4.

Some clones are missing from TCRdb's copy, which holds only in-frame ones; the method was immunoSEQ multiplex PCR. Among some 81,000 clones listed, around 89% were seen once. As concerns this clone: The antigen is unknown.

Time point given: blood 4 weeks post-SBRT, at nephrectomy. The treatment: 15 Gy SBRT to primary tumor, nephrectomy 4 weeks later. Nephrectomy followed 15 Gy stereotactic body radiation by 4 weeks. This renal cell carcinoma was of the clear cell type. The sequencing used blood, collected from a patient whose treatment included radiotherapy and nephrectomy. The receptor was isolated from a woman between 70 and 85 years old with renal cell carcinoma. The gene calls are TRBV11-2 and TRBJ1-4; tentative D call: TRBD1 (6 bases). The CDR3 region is CASSSLGGLSEKLFF. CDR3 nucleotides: TGTGCCAGCAGTTCCTTGGGGGGGCTAAGCGAAAAACTGTTTTTT.